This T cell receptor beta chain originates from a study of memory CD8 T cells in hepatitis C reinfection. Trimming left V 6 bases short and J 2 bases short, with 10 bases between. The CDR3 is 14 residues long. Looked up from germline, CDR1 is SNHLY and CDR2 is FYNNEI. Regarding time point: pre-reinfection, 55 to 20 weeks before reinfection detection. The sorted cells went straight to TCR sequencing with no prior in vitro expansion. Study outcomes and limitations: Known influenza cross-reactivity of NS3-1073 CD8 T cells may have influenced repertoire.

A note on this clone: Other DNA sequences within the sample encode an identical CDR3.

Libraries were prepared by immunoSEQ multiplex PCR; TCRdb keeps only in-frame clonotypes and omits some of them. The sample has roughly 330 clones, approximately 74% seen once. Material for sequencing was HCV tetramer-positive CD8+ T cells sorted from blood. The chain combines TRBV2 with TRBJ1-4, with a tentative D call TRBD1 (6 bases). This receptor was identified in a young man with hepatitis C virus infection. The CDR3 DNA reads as TGTGCCAGCAGCCAGGGGCAGACTAATGAAAAACTGTTTTTT. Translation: CASSQGQTNEKLFF.